In this sample, the clone carrying this T cell receptor (beta chain) turned up once. Its matching antigen is unknown. Libraries were prepared by immunoSEQ multiplex PCR; TCRdb keeps only in-frame clonotypes and omits some of them. The sample lists some 15,000 clones; approximately 80% were seen once. This sample is part of a study of tumor-infiltrating lymphocytes in localized non-small cell lung cancer. Overall study context: The cohort mixed smokers and never-smokers, several histologies, and some post-neoadjuvant-chemotherapy samples. Resected tumor was paired with non-adjacent uninvolved lung from the same patient. Findings and limits, study-wide: Not all patients were TCR sequenced, owing to tissue quantity. TCRbeta sequencing showed higher T cell infiltration in tumors than uninvolved lung.

CDR1 and CDR2 from the germline V gene are SEHNR and FQNEAQ (reference sequence). The CDR3 length is 14 residues. Trimming at V came to 4 bases and at J to 5 bases, leaving 4 bases not matched to a gene. This TCR came from a human donor with non-small cell lung cancer. The chain recombines TRBV7-9 with TRBJ2-5; 10 nucleotides match TRBD1. The material sequenced was lung tumor tissue. CDR3 amino acids: CASSSGTGVETQYF. In nucleotides, the CDR3 is TGTGCCAGCAGCTCCGGGACAGGGGTGGAGACCCAGTACTTC.